This T cell receptor beta chain was sequenced for a study of blood T cell repertoires in COVID-19. Produced via immunoSEQ multiplex PCR; TCRdb's table is partial and in-frame only. The data contain roughly 150,000 clones, approximately 90% of them singletons. Deletions cut 3 bases from V and 7 bases from J, with 13 bases between. Per germline, CDR1 SEHNR and CDR2 FQNEAQ (reference sequence). CDR3 size: 14 residues. This receptor was obtained from a man aged 45 to 65 who had recovered from COVID-19. The chain links TRBV7-9 to TRBJ1-5, with D unclear. Input material: peripheral blood. The CDR3 DNA sequence: TGTGCCAGCAGCTTTGGTACGAGCGGCCAGCCCCAGCATTTT. Its translation is CASSFGTSGQPQHF.